This T cell receptor beta chain was sequenced during a study of T-cell reconstitution after alpha-beta-depleted transplantation in children. Findings and caveats of the study: The origin of alpha-beta T cells about two months after transplant was reportedly several hundred expanded graft clones. After transplant, high TCRbeta diversity at day 60 in some patients arose from surviving recipient T cells and thymic progenitors. T-cell counts and diversity at one year post-transplant came mainly from newly produced T cells.

The CDR3 has 13 amino acids. V shed 4 bases and J 11 bases; nucleotides not matched to a gene: 10. For TCRbeta, the library was prepared with unique molecular identifiers. One entry per CDR3 protein, called by TCRdb with MiXCR from the PCR reads. The data contain fewer than 550,000 distinct CDR3 sequences, roughly 15% of them seen just once; the ten biggest clones take up roughly 29%. This clonotype was found a few times. Its antigen is not known. Specimen: PBMCs, mostly from graft donor cells, collected 360 days after TCRalphabeta/CD19-depleted stem cell transplant. The TCR was taken from a boy younger than two who had a stem cell transplant for Wiskott-Aldrich syndrome, so the T cells may come from the graft donor. This rearrangement joins TRBV12-3 or TRBV12-4 to TRBJ2-7; 8 nucleotides agree with TRBD1. The CDR3 is CASSSGTGPSKYF. In DNA, the CDR3 is TGTGCCAGCAGTTCCGGGACAGGACCTTCTAAGTACTTC.